This T cell receptor (beta chain) was recovered during a study of identical twins. One entry per CDR3 protein results from TCRdb running MiXCR on the 5' RACE reads. The sample contains about 160,000 distinct CDR3 sequences, roughly 3.3% of which appear only once. This clonotype was seen repeatedly, ten times or more. Antigen specificity is unknown. Study-level findings and limits: The authors drew conclusions from cross-sectional statistical analysis rather than following the same donors. Excess sharing by twins proved weaker in beta out-of-frame sequences.

Only healthy Caucasians were enrolled as donors. Germline CDR1 reads LNHNV; CDR2 reads YYDKDF (reference sequence). This CDR3 comprises 15 residues. Trimming removed 3 bases from V and 0 bases from J, with 9 bases in between. The chain uses TRBV15 and TRBJ2-1; unclear D gene. Specimen: memory T cells sorted from blood. The clonotype comes from a man between 18 and 29 years old in good health. The CDR3 nucleotides are TGTGCCACCAGCAGTCTGTTGAACTCCTACAATGAGCAGTTCTTC. It yields the protein CATSSLLNSYNEQFF. The full variable domain, completed using reference TRBV15 and TRBJ2-1, is DAMVIQNPRYQVTQFGKPVTLSCSQTLNHNVMYWYQQKSSQAPKLLFHYYDKDFNNEADTPDNFQSRRPNTSFCFLDIRSPGLGDTAMYLCATSSLLNSYNEQFFGPGTRLTVL.